Sequencing of this T cell receptor (beta chain) was carried out in a study of blood T cell repertoires in COVID-19. Study-level information: There were acute and convalescent COVID-19 samples, and they came from the United States, Italy and Spain. PBMCs, B-cell-depleted T cells, or T cells were the source of the cDNA or gDNA that made up the material.

Original data processing: The authors estimated nucleated cell counts from reference gene primer amplification. The repertoire was sequenced with immunoSEQ multiplex PCR; TCRdb's copy has only in-frame clones and lacks some. V and J calls and clone size are given by that table; D and trimming were obtained from the DNA. The sample lists about 190,000 clones, about four fifths occurring once. This clone occurred once. V lost 2 bases to trimming and J lost 3 bases, with 27 bases between them. The CDR3 has 19 residues. Individuals drawn from approximately 26 US areas were roughly 18 to 95 years old. The source is a woman aged 25 to 39 who had recovered from COVID-19. The sequenced material came from PBMCs or T cells enriched from blood (not recorded which). The chain employs TRBV5-3 and TRBJ2-7, with D tentatively TRBD1 (5 bases). TRBV5-3 has ORF status, its function being uncertain. DNA of the CDR3: TGTGCCAGAAGCTTTAAGGCCCCGACAGCTTTGGATCCCTACTACGAGCAGTACGTC. Protein product: CARSFKAPTALDPYYEQYV.